A selection of T cell receptor beta chains follows, all from one sample in a study of shared clonotypes between healthy human individuals. Some clones are missing from TCRdb's copy, which holds only in-frame ones; the method was immunoSEQ multiplex PCR. The top ten hold approximately 12% of the sample, which has about 490,000 clones, about three quarters seen once. Input material: PBMCs. The source is a middle-aged woman in good health. Some clones in this sample may be carry-over from other donors' samples. CDR3s include the opening cysteine and the closing phenylalanine or tryptophan. A D gene is named only where the DNA matches it firmly. Clone size is stated in some rows and not others, as once, few, many or a class when expanded.

J | D | size | V | CDR3 | DNA
TRBJ1-3 | . | . | TRBV9 | CASSPLPGRSSGNTIYF | TGTGCCAGCAGCCCTCTTCCTGGGCGGAGCTCTGGAAACACCATATATTTT
TRBJ1-1 | TRBD1 | . | TRBV7-9 | CASSITTGTGEAFF | TGTGCCAGCAGCATAACGACCGGGACAGGTGAAGCTTTCTTT
TRBJ2-3 | TRBD2 | once | TRBV9 | CASSTSGRGSTDTQYF | TGTGCCAGCAGCACTAGCGGGAGGGGGAGTACAGATACGCAGTATTTT
TRBJ2-2 | TRBD1 | . | TRBV7-2 | CASSPGGTGGTGELFF | TGTGCCAGCAGCCCAGGGGGAACTGGTGGCACCGGGGAGCTGTTTTTT
TRBJ2-1 | TRBD2 | once | TRBV28 | CASSFSSGRYNEQFF | TGTGCCAGCAGTTTTTCTAGCGGGCGGTACAATGAGCAGTTCTTC
TRBJ2-1 | . | many | TRBV10-2 | CASSDLGSSYNEQFF | TGCGCCAGCAGTGACTTAGGTAGCTCCTACAATGAGCAGTTCTTC
TRBJ2-5 | . | . | TRBV2 | CASSDTGAHQETQYF | TGTGCCAGCAGTGACACGGGCGCCCACCAAGAGACCCAGTACTTC
TRBJ2-5 | . | . | TRBV9 | CASSVLSTGETQYF | TGTGCCAGCAGCGTACTCAGTACCGGTGAGACCCAGTACTTC
TRBJ2-7 | . | . | TRBV10-3 | CAISVGIGSFTEQYF | TGTGCCATCAGTGTGGGTATCGGTTCCTTTACGGAGCAGTACTTC
TRBJ1-2 | . | many | TRBV28 | CASSLKGYGYTF | TGTGCCAGCAGTTTGAAGGGGTATGGCTACACCTTC
TRBJ2-1 | . | . | TRBV6-5 | CASRLTSPNYNEQFF | TGTGCCAGCAGGCTAACTAGTCCCAACTACAATGAGCAGTTCTTC
TRBJ2-2 | TRBD2 | . | TRBV5-4 | CASSSGLAGELFF | TGTGCCAGCAGCTCTGGACTAGCCGGGGAGCTGTTTTTT
TRBJ2-7 | . | . | TRBV7-8 | CASSPRDRSSYEQYF | TGTGCCAGCAGCCCCCGGGACCGAAGCTCCTACGAGCAGTACTTC
TRBJ2-7 | . | . | TRBV7-2 | CASSLSRGPGYEQYF | TGTGCCAGCAGCTTAAGCCGGGGACCGGGCTACGAGCAGTACTTC
TRBJ1-5 | . | many | TRBV7-9 | CASSFGTGNQPQHF | TGTGCCAGCAGCTTTGGTACAGGGAATCAGCCCCAGCATTTT
TRBJ2-7 | . | . | TRBV28 | CASSSTGRHEQYF | TGTGCCAGCAGTTCTACAGGGAGGCACGAGCAGTACTTC
TRBJ2-1 | . | . | TRBV20-1 | CSAHRVDEQFF | TGCAGTGCTCACAGGGTTGATGAGCAGTTCTTC
TRBJ1-5 | . | . | TRBV7-8 | CASSLVTGTRNQPQHF | TGTGCCAGCAGCTTAGTGACGGGAACGCGCAATCAGCCCCAGCATTTT
TRBJ1-5 | . | few | TRBV6-1 | CASSAGQTNQPQHF | TGTGCCAGCAGTGCTGGACAAACCAATCAGCCCCAGCATTTT
TRBJ1-5 | . | . | TRBV30 | CAWSAGQGLFQPQHF | TGTGCCTGGAGTGCTGGTCAGGGGCTTTTTCAGCCCCAGCATTTT